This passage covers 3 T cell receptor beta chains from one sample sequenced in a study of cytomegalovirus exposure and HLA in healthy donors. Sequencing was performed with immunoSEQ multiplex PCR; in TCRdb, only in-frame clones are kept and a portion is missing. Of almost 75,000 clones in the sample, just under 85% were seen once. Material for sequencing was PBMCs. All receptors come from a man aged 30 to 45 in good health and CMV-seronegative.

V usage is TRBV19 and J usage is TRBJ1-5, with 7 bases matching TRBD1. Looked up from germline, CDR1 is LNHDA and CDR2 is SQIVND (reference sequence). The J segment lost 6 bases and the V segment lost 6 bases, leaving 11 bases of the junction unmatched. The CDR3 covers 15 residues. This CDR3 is CASSRGQAGSQPQHF. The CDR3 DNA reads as TGTGCCAGTAGCCGTGGACAGGCCGGGAGTCAGCCCCAGCATTTT.

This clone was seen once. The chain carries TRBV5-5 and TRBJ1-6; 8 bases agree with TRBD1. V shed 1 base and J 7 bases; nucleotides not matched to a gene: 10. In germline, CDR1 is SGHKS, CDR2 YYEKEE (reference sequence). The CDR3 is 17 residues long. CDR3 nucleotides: TGTGCCAGCAGCTTGAGAAGGACGGGACAGGAGAATTCACCCCTCCACTTT. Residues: CASSLRRTGQENSPLHF.

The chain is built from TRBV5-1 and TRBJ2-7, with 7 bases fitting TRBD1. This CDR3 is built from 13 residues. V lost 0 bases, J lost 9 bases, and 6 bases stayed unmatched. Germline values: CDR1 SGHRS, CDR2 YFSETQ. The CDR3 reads CASSLDRGTTQYV. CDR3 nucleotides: TGCGCCAGCAGCTTGGACAGGGGTACGACGCAGTACGTC.